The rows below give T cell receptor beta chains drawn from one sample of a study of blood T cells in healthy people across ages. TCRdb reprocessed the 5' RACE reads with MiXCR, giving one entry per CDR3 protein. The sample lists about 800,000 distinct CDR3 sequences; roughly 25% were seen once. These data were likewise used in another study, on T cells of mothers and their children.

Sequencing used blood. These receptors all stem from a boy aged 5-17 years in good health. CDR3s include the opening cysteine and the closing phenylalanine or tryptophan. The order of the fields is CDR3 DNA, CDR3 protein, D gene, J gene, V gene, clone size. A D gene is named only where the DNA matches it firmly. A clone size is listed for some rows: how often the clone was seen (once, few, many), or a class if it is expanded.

TGCAGTGCTAGGGATCTAATGGGGCCCCATGAGCAGTTCTTC | CSARDLMGPHEQFF | NA | TRBJ2-1 | TRBV20-1 | NA
TGTGCCAGCAGTTTATATGCGGCCCCCTACTACGAGCAGTACTTC | CASSLYAAPYYEQYF | NA | TRBJ2-7 | TRBV28 | NA
TGCAGTGCTAGAGTGGCTAGCGGGAGAGGGGACATTCAGTACTTC | CSARVASGRGDIQYF | TRBD2 | TRBJ2-4 | TRBV20-1 | NA
TGTGCCAGCAGACTTGGATGGACACAACCAGCAACTAATGAAAAACTGTTTTTT | CASRLGWTQPATNEKLFF | NA | TRBJ1-4 | TRBV6-1 | NA
TGTGCCAGCAGCGCAAGCGGGAGGGCTAGAAATGAGCAGTTCTTC | CASSASGRARNEQFF | TRBD2 | TRBJ2-1 | TRBV9 | few
TGTGCCAGCAGCACCGAGACAGGCTCAAACCAGTACTTC | CASSTETGSNQYF | NA | TRBJ2-5 | TRBV2 | NA
TGTGCCACCAGCAGAGGGACTAGCGGGAGTCTCCAGAGGGAGACCCAGTACTTC | CATSRGTSGSLQRETQYF | TRBD2 | TRBJ2-5 | TRBV15 | few
TGTGCCAGCACCCCCGGGACCGGGTGGTATTTT | CASTPGTGWYF | NA | TRBJ2-3 | TRBV28 | NA
TGTGCCAGCAGTTGGACTAGCGGGAGGGGCGCAGATACGCAGTATTTT | CASSWTSGRGADTQYF | TRBD2 | TRBJ2-3 | TRBV28 | NA
TGTGCCAGCAAGTCAGAGGCGGGAGGGGATGAGCAGTTCTTC | CASKSEAGGDEQFF | TRBD2 | TRBJ2-1 | TRBV2 | NA
TGTGCCATCAGTGATAATCCCTACGAGCAGTACTTC | CAISDNPYEQYF | NA | TRBJ2-7 | TRBV10-3 | NA
TGTGCCAGCACCGGGACAGGGTCCCACGAGCAGTACTTC | CASTGTGSHEQYF | TRBD1 | TRBJ2-7 | TRBV15 | few
TGTGCCAGCAGCTTAGCTTCTAGCGGAGACAATGAGCAGTTCTTC | CASSLASSGDNEQFF | TRBD2 | TRBJ2-1 | TRBV7-9 | NA
TGTGCCAGCTGGGACAGAGACACAGATACGCAGTATTTT | CASWDRDTDTQYF | TRBD1 | TRBJ2-3 | TRBV7-2 | NA
TGTGCCAGCAGTTCCCTCCGCGGCGGGAACCAAGAGACCCAGTACTTC | CASSSLRGGNQETQYF | NA | TRBJ2-5 | TRBV6-5 | NA
TGTGCCAGCAGCTGGAGCGGGAACACTGAAGCTTTCTTT | CASSWSGNTEAFF | NA | TRBJ1-1 | TRBV7-9 | many
TGTGCCAGCAGCTTAGAACCGGGACTAGTACAAGAGACCCAGTACTTC | CASSLEPGLVQETQYF | TRBD2 | TRBJ2-5 | TRBV28 | NA
TGTGCCAGCAGCTTAGTTGCGTACGGCTACACCTTC | CASSLVAYGYTF | NA | TRBJ1-2 | TRBV7-2 | many
TGCAGTGCGCAGGGCGGTTTAAACACAGATACGCAGTATTTT | CSAQGGLNTDTQYF | NA | TRBJ2-3 | TRBV20-1 | NA
TGCAGTGCTAGTAGCGGGAGGGAAGCTAAAGCTTTCTTT | CSASSGREAKAFF | NA | TRBJ1-1 | TRBV20-1 | NA
TGTGCCAGCAGCTTTGGGAATAGGCTGGGGACAAGCTACGGGCAGTACTTC | CASSFGNRLGTSYGQYF | NA | TRBJ2-7 | TRBV7-9 | few
TGTGCCAGCTCACCACGGCTACAGGGAGCGAACACCGGGGAGCTGTTTTTT | CASSPRLQGANTGELFF | NA | TRBJ2-2 | TRBV18 | NA
TGTGCCAGCAGTTTAGCCAAGTACGAGCAGTACTTC | CASSLAKYEQYF | NA | TRBJ2-7 | TRBV12-3/TRBV12-4 | NA
TGTGCCAGCAGCTTAGGAGGTCACGGAGAGACCCAGTACTTC | CASSLGGHGETQYF | NA | TRBJ2-5 | TRBV7-2 | few
TGCGCCAGCAGACTCGGACTAGCGGGAGGGCAAGCGACAGATACGCAGTATTTT | CASRLGLAGGQATDTQYF | TRBD2 | TRBJ2-3 | TRBV5-1 | few
TGCAGCGTCATTCGAATGGTCCCTTACTATGGCTACACCTTC | CSVIRMVPYYGYTF | NA | TRBJ1-2 | TRBV29-1 | NA
TGTGCCAGCAGCTTCGTCATTAGCACTGTGGAAAAACTGTTTTTT | CASSFVISTVEKLFF | NA | TRBJ1-4 | TRBV7-3 | once
TGTGCCAGCAGCTTGGGGGTTAGGGGGGCCAACGTCCTGACTTTC | CASSLGVRGANVLTF | NA | TRBJ2-6 | TRBV5-4 | NA
TGTGCCAGCAGGGAAACTTCGACAGGGGGATACGAGCAGTACTTC | CASRETSTGGYEQYF | TRBD1 | TRBJ2-7 | TRBV6-2/TRBV6-3 | few
TGTGCCAGCAGCCTTGGCGTGGAGGGATTCTACGAGCAGTACTTC | CASSLGVEGFYEQYF | NA | TRBJ2-7 | TRBV12-3/TRBV12-4 | NA
TGCAGCGTTGAAGATCTTCTAGCGGGAGGCTACAATGAGCAGTTCTTC | CSVEDLLAGGYNEQFF | TRBD2 | TRBJ2-1 | TRBV29-1 | NA
TGCGCCAGCAGTGCGGGGCTTTTCGCATCCAAAAACATTCAGTACTTC | CASSAGLFASKNIQYF | NA | TRBJ2-4 | TRBV10-2 | NA
TGTGCCAGCAGACTCACAGGAGGGACCGCGCAGCCCCAGCATTTT | CASRLTGGTAQPQHF | NA | TRBJ1-5 | TRBV12-3/TRBV12-4 | NA
TGTGCCAGCAGCTCAACAGGGAAAACAGATACGCAGTATTTT | CASSSTGKTDTQYF | NA | TRBJ2-3 | TRBV7-9 | NA
TGCAGTGCTAGCAGGGGGCAATCCTACAATGAGCAGTTCTTC | CSASRGQSYNEQFF | TRBD1 | TRBJ2-1 | TRBV20-1 | NA
TGCAGTGCCGGACGGGGGGTCCTGAACACTGAAGCTTTCTTT | CSAGRGVLNTEAFF | NA | TRBJ1-1 | TRBV20-1 | NA
TGCGCCAGCAGTTCGGCAGGGGCTGGCGGGGAGCTGTTTTTT | CASSSAGAGGELFF | NA | TRBJ2-2 | TRBV5-1 | NA
TGCAGTGCTAGAGTGCCCCTCGGACGGTCCGACGACTATGGCTACACCTTC | CSARVPLGRSDDYGYTF | NA | TRBJ1-2 | TRBV20-1 | few
TGTGCCAGCAGTGTCCTCGCCACAGATACGCAGTATTTT | CASSVLATDTQYF | NA | TRBJ2-3 | TRBV28 | few
TGTGCCACCAGTGATTTATGGGGGAATGGCTACACCTTC | CATSDLWGNGYTF | NA | TRBJ1-2 | TRBV24-1 | few
TGTGCCAGCAGCTACGCTGTCGAGCAGTACTTC | CASSYAVEQYF | NA | TRBJ2-7 | TRBV6-6 | once
TGCAGTGCTAGAGTATTAGGTTCGAACACTGAAGCTTTCTTT | CSARVLGSNTEAFF | NA | TRBJ1-1 | TRBV20-1 | few
TGCAGTGCTAGGGGACAGGGAACCTATGGCTACACCTTC | CSARGQGTYGYTF | TRBD1 | TRBJ1-2 | TRBV20-1 | NA
TGTGCCAGCAGTTCCTACGACAGGGGACTCTCTGGGGCCAACGTCCTGACTTTC | CASSSYDRGLSGANVLTF | TRBD1 | TRBJ2-6 | TRBV2 | NA
TGCAGCGTTGAACTTACGCCAGGGGAGCAGTACTTC | CSVELTPGEQYF | NA | TRBJ2-7 | TRBV29-1 | once
TGCAGTGCTAGAGAGGGTAGCGGCTACAATGAGCAGTTCTTC | CSAREGSGYNEQFF | NA | TRBJ2-1 | TRBV20-1 | NA
TGCGCCAGCAGCCCCCGGACCGGGAGTCATGGCTACACCTTC | CASSPRTGSHGYTF | NA | TRBJ1-2 | TRBV5-1 | few
TGCAGCGTTGAAGGTTGGCAGGGTATTGGCACAGATACGCAGTATTTT | CSVEGWQGIGTDTQYF | NA | TRBJ2-3 | TRBV29-1 | NA
TGTGCTAGTGGGCCGGGCGACTCCTACGAGCAGTACTTC | CASGPGDSYEQYF | NA | TRBJ2-7 | TRBV12-5 | few
TGCAGCGTCCTGGGACAGGGGGCACAAGATACGCAGTATTTT | CSVLGQGAQDTQYF | TRBD1 | TRBJ2-3 | TRBV29-1 | many
TGCGCCAGCAGCCAAGGACAGGGCCCGAACACTGAAGCTTTCTTT | CASSQGQGPNTEAFF | TRBD1 | TRBJ1-1 | TRBV4-1 | NA
TGTGCCAGCAGCTCGACAGGGCGGAATGAAAAACTGTTTTTT | CASSSTGRNEKLFF | TRBD1 | TRBJ1-4 | TRBV7-2 | NA
TGCAGCGTTCGGTCCCCCGGGGGCGCATCCTACGAGCAGTACTTC | CSVRSPGGASYEQYF | NA | TRBJ2-7 | TRBV29-1 | few
TGTGCCAGCAGCTTTATAAGTGGCGCCAAAAACATTCAGTACTTC | CASSFISGAKNIQYF | NA | TRBJ2-4 | TRBV2 | few